Listed below are T cell receptor beta chains from one sample, sequenced in a study of T-cell memory formation after mild COVID-19. TCRdb recomputed calls from the 5' RACE reads with MiXCR, one row per CDR3 protein. The data hold around 220,000 distinct CDR3 sequences, with over 15% observed a single time. The sequenced sample consisted of PBMCs or a T cell subset sorted from them (not recorded which). The receptors come from a man aged 18-30 years who had mild COVID-19 (a few samples of this study predate the infection). Cell type and time point are not known. CDR3s include the opening cysteine and the closing phenylalanine or tryptophan. A D gene is named only where the DNA matches it firmly. Part of the rows lack a size; the others show once, few, many or a class for expanded clones.

J,D,size,V,DNA,CDR3
TRBJ2-4,NA,NA,TRBV20-1,TGCAGTGCTCGGCCCGCCGGGGACCAAAACATTCAGTACTTC,CSARPAGDQNIQYF
TRBJ2-5,NA,few,TRBV18,TGTGCCAGCTCACCACTTACAGGTCAAGAGACCCAGTACTTC,CASSPLTGQETQYF
TRBJ2-1,TRBD2,NA,TRBV10-3,TGTGCCATCAAGGGTAGCGGGGGCGAGGGGTTCTTC,CAIKGSGGEGFF
TRBJ2-1,NA,NA,TRBV11-3,TGTGCCAGCAGCTTACGGCGGGGATCGGGCAATGAGCAGTTCTTC,CASSLRRGSGNEQFF
TRBJ2-7,TRBD1,few,TRBV5-1,TGCGCCAGCAGCCTGGCCGGACAGGGCGTCTCCTACGAGCAGTACTTC,CASSLAGQGVSYEQYF
TRBJ2-5,NA,many,TRBV7-9,TGTGCCAGCAGCCCCCGGGACATCCAAGAGACCCAGTACTTC,CASSPRDIQETQYF
TRBJ2-5,NA,NA,TRBV5-1,TGCGCCAGCAGCTTGGTGGAGGAGACCCAGTACTTC,CASSLVEETQYF
TRBJ2-7,TRBD2,many,TRBV20-1,TGCAGTGCGGAGACTAGCGGGGGGTCCTACGAGCAGTACTTC,CSAETSGGSYEQYF
TRBJ2-5,NA,few,TRBV28,TGTGCTTCAACGGCCGGGGAAGAGACCCAGTACTTC,CASTAGEETQYF
TRBJ2-5,NA,many,TRBV28,TGTGCCAGCAGGGGAAGGGGGAGATGGGAGACCCAGTACTTC,CASRGRGRWETQYF
TRBJ2-2,NA,few,TRBV9,TGTGCCAGCAACCCGGGGCTCCTGAACACCGGGGAGCTGTTTTTT,CASNPGLLNTGELFF
TRBJ2-1,TRBD2,many,TRBV7-3,TGTGCCAGCAGCGTAGCGGGGGGGCCATCCTTTCTGGAGTTCTTC,CASSVAGGPSFLEFF
TRBJ1-5,NA,NA,TRBV27,TGTGCCAGCAGTCCGTCACGGGGAAGCAATCAGCCCCAGCATTTT,CASSPSRGSNQPQHF
TRBJ2-5,TRBD1,NA,TRBV18,TGTGCCAGCTCACCAACGGAACAGGGGGCTAGGGGGACCCAGTACTTC,CASSPTEQGARGTQYF
TRBJ1-2,TRBD1,NA,TRBV7-2,TGTGCCAGCAGCGTCCGGGACAGGGGTTATGGCTACACCTTC,CASSVRDRGYGYTF
TRBJ2-3,NA,NA,TRBV9,TGTGCCAGCAGCGTCTCCGGACGCACAGATACGCAGTATTTT,CASSVSGRTDTQYF
TRBJ1-5,NA,few,TRBV20-1,TGCAGTGCTAGTCAGCAGGGCGCCAATCAGCCCCAGCATTTT,CSASQQGANQPQHF
TRBJ2-5,NA,few,TRBV27,TGTGCCAGCAGTTTACCGAGCGGAGTTCAAGAGACCCAGTACTTC,CASSLPSGVQETQYF
TRBJ2-3,NA,NA,TRBV20-1,TGCAGTGCTAGTGAGCAGGCCCCCACAGATACGCAGTATTTT,CSASEQAPTDTQYF
TRBJ1-4,NA,NA,TRBV10-3,TGTGCCGCTGGGAACAGCCTACGATCTAATGAAAAACTGTTTTTT,CAAGNSLRSNEKLFF
TRBJ2-5,NA,NA,TRBV29-1,TGCAGCGTTGAACCCCCACAAGAGACCCAGTACTTC,CSVEPPQETQYF
TRBJ2-3,NA,NA,TRBV5-5,TGTGCCAGCAGCGGGGTCACAGATACGCAGTATTTT,CASSGVTDTQYF
TRBJ1-1,TRBD1,many,TRBV7-2,TGTGCCAGCAGCTTAGGCGGGCAGGGGGGCACTGAAGCTTTCTTT,CASSLGGQGGTEAFF
TRBJ2-7,TRBD1,few,TRBV29-1,TGCAGCGCGATGACAGGGGGTTTTCCCTACGAGCAGTACTTC,CSAMTGGFPYEQYF
TRBJ1-4,NA,NA,TRBV7-2,TGTGCCAGCAGCTTAGCGCGAGGGGGTGTCAATGAAAAACTGTTTTTT,CASSLARGGVNEKLFF
TRBJ2-1,TRBD2,few,TRBV28,TGTGCCTACAGCGGGAGCTCCTACAATGAGCAGTTCTTC,CAYSGSSYNEQFF
TRBJ1-5,NA,few,TRBV6-5,TGTGCCAGCAGACCCTCGGGAGGTAGCAATCAGCCCCAGCATTTT,CASRPSGGSNQPQHF
TRBJ2-1,TRBD1,few,TRBV9,TGTGCCAGCAGCTTCCAGGGGGCGCGGGGCAATGAGCAGTTCTTC,CASSFQGARGNEQFF
TRBJ1-5,TRBD1,few,TRBV5-8,TGTGCCAGCAGGGAATACAGGGGTGGCAATCAGCCCCAGCATTTT,CASREYRGGNQPQHF
TRBJ1-5,TRBD1,many,TRBV12-3/TRBV12-4,TGCGCCAGCAGCATACAGGGGGGTCAGCCCCAGCATTTT,CASSIQGGQPQHF
TRBJ2-5,NA,NA,TRBV10-3,TGTGCCATCAGTGATTTGACATCAGGAGAGACCCAGTACTTC,CAISDLTSGETQYF
TRBJ1-2,NA,NA,TRBV5-1,TGCGCCAGCAGCTTGGCCCCAGGTGGGATTGGCTACACCTTC,CASSLAPGGIGYTF
TRBJ1-1,TRBD1,few,TRBV2,TGTGCCAGCAGTGATGGACAGGGGGCGCGTGTCGCTTTCTTT,CASSDGQGARVAFF
TRBJ1-5,NA,NA,TRBV15,TGTGCCACCAGCAGAGGCCCAGGGGAGCCCCAGCATTTT,CATSRGPGEPQHF
TRBJ2-3,TRBD2,NA,TRBV29-1,TGCAGCGTTAAGCGGGGATTGCTTAGCACAGATACGCAGTATTTT,CSVKRGLLSTDTQYF
TRBJ1-6,NA,NA,TRBV10-3,TGTGCCATCAGGGGAGGGAACAATTCACCCCTCCACTTT,CAIRGGNNSPLHF
TRBJ2-2,TRBD2,few,TRBV7-2,TGTGCCAGCAGGGTCCGGACTAGCGTCACCGGGGAGCTGTTTTTT,CASRVRTSVTGELFF
TRBJ1-5,NA,few,TRBV6-2/TRBV6-3,TGTGCCAGCACCGAGGGTTGGCAGCCCCAGCATTTT,CASTEGWQPQHF
TRBJ1-6,NA,NA,TRBV20-1,TGCAGTGCTAGTCGCCAGCATAATTCACCCCTCCACTTT,CSASRQHNSPLHF
TRBJ2-2,NA,many,TRBV4-1,TGCGCCAGCAGCCAAACCCCTGGGGCGTACACCGGGGAGCTGTTTTTT,CASSQTPGAYTGELFF
TRBJ2-2,NA,many,TRBV12-3/TRBV12-4,TGTGCCAGCAGCCCAACCAGGGCCTTCGGGACCGGGGAGCTGTTTTTT,CASSPTRAFGTGELFF